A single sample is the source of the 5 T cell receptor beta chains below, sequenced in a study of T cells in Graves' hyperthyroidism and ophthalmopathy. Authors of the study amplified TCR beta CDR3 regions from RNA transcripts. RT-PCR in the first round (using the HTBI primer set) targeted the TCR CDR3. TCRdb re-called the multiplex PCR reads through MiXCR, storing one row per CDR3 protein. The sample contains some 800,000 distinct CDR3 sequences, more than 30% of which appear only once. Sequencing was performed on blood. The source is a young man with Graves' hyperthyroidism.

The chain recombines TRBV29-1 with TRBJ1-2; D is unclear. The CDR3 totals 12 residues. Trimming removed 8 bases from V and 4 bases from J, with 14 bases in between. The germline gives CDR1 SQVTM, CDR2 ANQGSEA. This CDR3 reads CSQGYVVYGYTF. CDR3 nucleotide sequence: TGCAGCCAAGGTTACGTCGTCTATGGCTACACCTTC.

As DNA, the CDR3 is TGTGCCAGCAACCCGACAGGGGGATACGAGCAGTACTTC. Amino acid sequence: CASNPTGGYEQYF. The V call is TRBV2, the J call TRBJ2-7, with TRBD1 identical over 9 bases. Per the germline V gene, CDR1 is SNHLY and CDR2 is FYNNEI. The CDR3 is 13 residues long. The junction had 5 bases not matched to a gene; V was cut back by 7 bases and J by 4 bases.

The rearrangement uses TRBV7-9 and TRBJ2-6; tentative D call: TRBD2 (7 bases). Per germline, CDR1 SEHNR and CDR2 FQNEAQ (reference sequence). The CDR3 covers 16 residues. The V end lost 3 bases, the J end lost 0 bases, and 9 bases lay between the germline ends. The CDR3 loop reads CASSLGGPSGANVLTF. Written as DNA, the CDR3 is TGTGCCAGCAGCTTGGGGGGGCCCTCTGGGGCCAACGTCCTGACTTTC.

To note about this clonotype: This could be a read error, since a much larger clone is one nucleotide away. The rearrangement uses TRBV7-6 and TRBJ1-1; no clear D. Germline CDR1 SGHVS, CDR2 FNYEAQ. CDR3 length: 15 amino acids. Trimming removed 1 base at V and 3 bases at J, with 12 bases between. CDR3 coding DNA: TGTGCCAGCAGCTTAGGAGGAACAGTGGACACTGAAGCTTTCTTT. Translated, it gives CASSLGGTVDTEAFF.

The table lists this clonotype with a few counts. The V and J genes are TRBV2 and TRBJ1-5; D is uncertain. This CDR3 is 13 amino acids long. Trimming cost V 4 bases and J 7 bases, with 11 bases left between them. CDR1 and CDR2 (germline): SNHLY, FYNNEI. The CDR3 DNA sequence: TGTGCCAGCAGTGGCCTAGCGGGGCAGCCCCAGCATTTT. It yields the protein CASSGLAGQPQHF.